Listed here are 9 T cell receptor beta chains from one sample, sequenced in a study of blood T cell repertoires in COVID-19. This table comes from immunoSEQ multiplex PCR, and its TCRdb copy is limited to in-frame clones, with some not included. The sample contains around 95,000 clones, more than 65% of which appear only once. Sequenced: peripheral blood. Every receptor here comes from a woman in her 70s with acute or convalescent COVID-19.

V gene TRBV29-1 combines with J gene TRBJ1-2; D not certain. This CDR3 is built from 10 residues. Trimming stripped 4 bases from V and 4 bases from J, with 4 bases between. Germline V gives CDR1 SQVTM, CDR2 ANQGSEA. CDR3 region: CSVATYGYTF. The CDR3 region has the DNA TGCAGCGTTGCTACCTATGGCTACACCTTC.

CDR3: CASTPTRGNTEAFF. The CDR3 nucleotides read TGTGCCAGCACCCCCACGCGAGGGAACACTGAAGCTTTCTTT. This chain joins TRBV7-2 and TRBJ1-1; D not resolved. This CDR3 is 14 amino acids long. V lost 7 bases, J lost 1 base, and 13 bases lay in between. CDR1 SGHTA and CDR2 FQGNSA come from the germline V gene.

This clone was seen once. The chain has TRBV5-1 and TRBJ1-1; D call uncertain. The CDR3 is 15 amino acids. Germline CDR1 is SGHRS and CDR2 is YFSETQ. Trimming stripped 0 bases from V and 3 bases from J, with 12 bases between. The CDR3 protein is CASSLVQPGDTEAFF. In DNA, the CDR3 is TGCGCCAGCAGCTTGGTTCAACCCGGGGACACTGAAGCTTTCTTT.

The chain recombines TRBV3-1 (or the pseudogene TRBV3-2) with TRBJ2-1; D might be TRBD1 (5 bases). This CDR3 comprises 16 residues. V was shortened by 1 base and J by 4 bases, with 14 bases between the two germline ends. The germline CDR1 and CDR2 sequences are LGHDT and YNNKEL (reference sequence). The CDR3 DNA reads as TGTGCCAGCAGCCAAGTCGGCCAGGGCTCGTACAATGAGCAGTTCTTC. Its protein is CASSQVGQGSYNEQFF.

In this sample, this clone turned up a few times. This CDR3 is also generated by other DNA sequences in the sample. The gene calls are TRBV12-3 or TRBV12-4 and TRBJ2-7; D gene unclear. The CDR3 has 13 amino acids. V lost 2 bases and J 2 bases, leaving 7 bases between the germline ends. The CDR3 here is CASSLTPTYEQYF. In DNA form, the CDR3 reads TGTGCCAGCAGTTTAACCCCTACCTACGAGCAGTACTTC.

This clone was picked up one time. The genes are TRBV3-1 (or the pseudogene TRBV3-2) and TRBJ2-7; no clear D. Per the germline V gene, CDR1 is LGHDT and CDR2 is YNNKEL (reference sequence). The CDR3 has 12 residues. V gave up 7 bases and J gave up 3 bases, with 10 bases separating them. CDR3 sequence (DNA): TGTGCCAGCAAACCCCCCTACTACGAGCAGTACGTC. This gives the protein CASKPPYYEQYV.

The chain has TRBV19 and TRBJ2-5; weak D call: TRBD2 (5 bases). V shed 4 bases and J shed 1 base, with 10 bases lying between them. Germline loops: CDR1 LNHDA, CDR2 SQIVND (reference sequence). CDR3 size: 14 residues. CDR3 residues: CASSSGLFQETQYF. The CDR3 DNA reads as TGTGCCAGTAGTAGCGGGTTATTCCAAGAGACCCAGTACTTC.

The genes are TRBV6-4 and TRBJ2-1; D may be TRBD2 (7 bases). Trimming pared 7 bases from V and 12 bases from J, leaving 25 bases between. From germline, CDR1 is MRHNA and CDR2 SNTAGT. This CDR3 has 15 residues. The CDR3 sequence is CASTPDGGLSRRQFF. DNA of the CDR3: TGTGCCAGCACCCCGGACGGGGGGCTTTCCAGGAGGCAGTTCTTC.

The chain has TRBV10-2 and TRBJ2-3; TRBD2 matches 7 bases. Germline trimming cut 8 bases from V and 8 bases from J; bases unmatched to any gene: 16. In germline, CDR1 is WSHSY, CDR2 SAAADI. There are 15 residues in the CDR3. DNA for the CDR3: TGCGCCAGCGGGGGGTCCGGGACGGGGAGGGTTACGCAGTATTTT. It encodes CASGGSGTGRVTQYF.